This T cell receptor (beta chain) is from a study of blood T cell repertoires in COVID-19. Clones were read by immunoSEQ multiplex PCR, and TCRdb kept only the in-frame ones, dropping some. This table has almost 500,000 clones, less than 90% appearing once. The source of this sequence is a woman in her fifties or sixties who had recovered from COVID-19. Sequencing was performed on PBMCs or T cells enriched from blood (not recorded which).

CDR3 residues: CASTLRTGAEAFF. As DNA, the CDR3 is TGCGCCAGCACGCTAAGGACAGGGGCTGAAGCTTTCTTT. The chain has TRBV10-2 and TRBJ1-1; TRBD1 agrees at 9 bases. Germline CDR1 is WSHSY and CDR2 is SAAADI. V gave up 7 bases and J gave up 6 bases; unmatched junction bases: 6. This CDR3 comprises 13 residues.